Listed below are T cell receptor beta chains from one sample, sequenced in a study of shared clonotypes between healthy human individuals. The method was immunoSEQ multiplex PCR; TCRdb's version includes in-frame clones alone and lacks a portion of them. The table lists around 990,000 clones, approximately 77% of them singletons. The sample consisted of memory CD4+ T cells from PBMCs. These receptors all come from a man between 18 and 35 years old in good health. Some clones in this sample may be carry-over from other donors' samples. The conserved cysteine and the conserved F or W are not part of the CDR3 here. Clone size is given for some rows only: seen once, a few or many times, or a class if the clone is expanded.

>.|TRBV5-1
ASSPGLATYNEQF
>.|TRBV5-1
ASSKPTGGNTEAF
>.|TRBV28
ASSLVSEAF
>.|TRBV7-6
ASSLPLEGPRTDTQY
>.|TRBV10-3
AISEGGRDYGYT
>once|TRBV18
ASSLKQGGEQY
>many|TRBV27
ASSYNHHEQGAF
>few|TRBV7-2
ASSRRTSGRDTQY
>few|TRBV20-1
SAGDRAS
>many|TRBV7-9
ASSLGLTTNEKLF
>.|TRBV28
ASSSTASLMA
>many|TRBV9
ASSPGQGAAEQF
>few|TRBV27
ASSSKGGEQY
>.|TRBV20-1
SARDKGTAY
>.|TRBV6-5
ATKSSANTGELF
>many|TRBV28
ASSFLMNTEAF
>.|TRBV5-1
ASSLAGGGTEAF
>.|TRBV6-1
ASSEMQLNTEAF
>.|TRBV19
ASSISGARGVYEQY
>.|TRBV6-5
ASSYEDGNTEAF
>.|TRBV4-1
ASSQGGTGGNSNQPQH
>.|TRBV7-2
ASGRVGGEQY
>.|TRBV7-9
ASSSIFTGRYNEQF
>.|TRBV2
ASSPEWTANTGELF
>few|TRBV5-1
ASSLVGPPSFAEQF
>.|TRBV5-4
ASSYSTENTEAF
>.|TRBV6-5
ASSYSLQSAGNTIY
>.|TRBV28
ASSRPAWGQPQH
>.|TRBV10-3
AISGGDRGPYNEQF